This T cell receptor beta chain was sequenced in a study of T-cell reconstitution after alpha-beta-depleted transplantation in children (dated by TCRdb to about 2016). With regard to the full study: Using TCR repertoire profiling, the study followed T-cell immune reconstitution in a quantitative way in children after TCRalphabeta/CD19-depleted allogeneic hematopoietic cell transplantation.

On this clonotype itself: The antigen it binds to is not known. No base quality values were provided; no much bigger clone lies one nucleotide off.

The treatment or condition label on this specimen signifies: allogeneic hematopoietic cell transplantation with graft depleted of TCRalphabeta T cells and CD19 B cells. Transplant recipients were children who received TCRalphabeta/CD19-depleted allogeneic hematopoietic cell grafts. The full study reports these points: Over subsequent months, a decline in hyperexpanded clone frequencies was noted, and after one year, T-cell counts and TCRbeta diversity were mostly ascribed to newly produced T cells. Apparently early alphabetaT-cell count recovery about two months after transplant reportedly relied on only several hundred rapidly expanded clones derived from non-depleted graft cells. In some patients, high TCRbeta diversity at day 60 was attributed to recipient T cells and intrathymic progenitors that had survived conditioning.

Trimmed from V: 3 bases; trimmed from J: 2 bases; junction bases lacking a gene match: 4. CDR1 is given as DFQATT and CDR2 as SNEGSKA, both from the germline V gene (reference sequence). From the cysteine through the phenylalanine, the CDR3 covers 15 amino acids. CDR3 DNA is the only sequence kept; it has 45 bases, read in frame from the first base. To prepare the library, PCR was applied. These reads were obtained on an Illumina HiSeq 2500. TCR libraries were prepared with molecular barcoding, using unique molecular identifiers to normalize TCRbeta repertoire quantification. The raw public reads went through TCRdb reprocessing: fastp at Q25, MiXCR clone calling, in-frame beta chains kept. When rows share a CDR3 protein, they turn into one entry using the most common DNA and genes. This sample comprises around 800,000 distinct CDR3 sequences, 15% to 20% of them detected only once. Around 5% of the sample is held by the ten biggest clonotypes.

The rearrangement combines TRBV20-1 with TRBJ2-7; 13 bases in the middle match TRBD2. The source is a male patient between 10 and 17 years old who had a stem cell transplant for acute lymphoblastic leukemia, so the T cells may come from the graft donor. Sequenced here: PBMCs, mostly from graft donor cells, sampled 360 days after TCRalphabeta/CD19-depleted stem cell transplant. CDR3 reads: CSARRTSGSPYEQYF. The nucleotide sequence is TGCAGTGCTAGGAGGACTAGCGGGAGTCCCTACGAGCAGTACTTC.